This T cell receptor (beta chain) emerged from a study of identical twins. Whole-study results and caveats: A partial confounding effect on zero-insertion analyses could come from invariant MAIT and iNKT cells. Sequences that were out-of-frame, alpha and twin-shared displayed an excess of low generation probability.

A universal primer site was added by template switching, and unique molecular identifiers were carried by the cDNA. TCRdb recomputed calls from the 5' RACE reads with MiXCR, one row per CDR3 protein. The top ten hold roughly 2% of the sample, which has approximately 690,000 distinct CDR3 sequences, 6.1% seen once. With regard to this clonotype: Its antigen is still unknown.

The origin of this receptor is a man aged 18 to 29 in good health. The sample taken for sequencing was naive T cells sorted from blood.

CDR3 DNA: TGTGCCAGCAATCGTCCAGGGAACACTGAAGCTTTCTTT. This encodes CASNRPGNTEAFF. This rearrangement joins TRBV12-3 or TRBV12-4 to TRBJ1-1; D uncertain. V shed 7 bases and J shed 1 base, with 10 bases lying between them. This CDR3 comprises 13 residues.